Sequencing of this T cell receptor beta chain was carried out in a study of molecular identifiers for immune sequencing clone quantification. MiXCR was run by TCRdb on the PCR reads, yielding one entry per CDR3 protein. The sample has about 640,000 distinct CDR3 sequences, about 20% seen once; the top ten hold roughly 0.9%. In germline, CDR1 is DFQATT, CDR2 SNEGSKA (reference sequence). The CDR3 length is 18 residues. Losses at the gene ends were 2 bases for V and 1 base for J; bases not matched to a gene: 13. The chain links TRBV20-1 to TRBJ2-1, with TRBD2 matching over 8 bases. Sequencing was carried out using naive CD8+ T cells from blood, with Jurkat cell RNA spiked in. Subset defined: FACS-sorted CD8+CD4-CCR7+CD45RA+ naive T cells. This sequence was found in a human donor in good health. Some libraries in this study had Jurkat cell RNA spiked in. This chain's CDR3 is CSARPLAETPRSYNEQFF. The CDR3, as DNA: TGCAGTGCTAGACCACTAGCGGAGACCCCCAGGTCCTACAATGAGCAGTTCTTC.